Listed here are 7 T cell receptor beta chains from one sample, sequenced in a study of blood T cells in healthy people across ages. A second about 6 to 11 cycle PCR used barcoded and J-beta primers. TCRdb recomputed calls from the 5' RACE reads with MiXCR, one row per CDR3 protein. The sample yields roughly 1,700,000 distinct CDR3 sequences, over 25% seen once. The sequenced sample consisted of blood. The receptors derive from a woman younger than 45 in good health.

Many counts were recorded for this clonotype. The CDR3 DNA reads TGTGCCAGCAGCCTAGGCAGCCTACTTTACAATGAGCAGTTCTTC. Its translation: CASSLGSLLYNEQFF. The chain recombines TRBV5-6 with TRBJ2-1; D unresolved. This CDR3 is built from 15 residues. Between the trimmed V and J ends, which lost 4 bases and 4 bases, there was a span of 15 bases. The V gene's germline CDR1 is SGHDT and CDR2 YYEEEE.

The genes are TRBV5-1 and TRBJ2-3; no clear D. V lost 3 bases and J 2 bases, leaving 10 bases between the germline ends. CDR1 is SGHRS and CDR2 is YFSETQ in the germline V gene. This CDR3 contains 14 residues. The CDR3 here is CASSSATPTDTQYF. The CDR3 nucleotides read TGCGCCAGCAGCTCCGCGACACCCACAGATACGCAGTATTTT.

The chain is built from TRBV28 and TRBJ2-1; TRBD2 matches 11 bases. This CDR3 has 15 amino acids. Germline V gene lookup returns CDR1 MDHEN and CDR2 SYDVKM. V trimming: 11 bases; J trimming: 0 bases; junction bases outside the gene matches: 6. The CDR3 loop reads CAAFSGGASYNEQFF. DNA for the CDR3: TGTGCCGCATTTAGCGGGGGGGCCTCCTACAATGAGCAGTTCTTC.

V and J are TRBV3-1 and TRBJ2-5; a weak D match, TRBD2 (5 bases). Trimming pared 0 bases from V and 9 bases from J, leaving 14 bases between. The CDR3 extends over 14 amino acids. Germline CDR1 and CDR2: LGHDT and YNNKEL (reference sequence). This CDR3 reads CASSQDGAFGAQYF. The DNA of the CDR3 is TGTGCCAGCAGCCAAGATGGCGCATTCGGGGCCCAGTACTTC.

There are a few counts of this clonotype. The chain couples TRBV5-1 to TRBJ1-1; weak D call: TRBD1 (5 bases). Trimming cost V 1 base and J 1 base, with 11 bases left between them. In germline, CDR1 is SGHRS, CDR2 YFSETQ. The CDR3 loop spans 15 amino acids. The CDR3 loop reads CASSLSGGTNTEAFF. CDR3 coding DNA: TGCGCCAGCAGCTTGTCAGGCGGGACGAACACTGAAGCTTTCTTT.

The CDR3 region is CASSWDKTQYF. The CDR3 nucleotides read TGCGCCAGCAGCTGGGACAAGACGCAGTATTTT. V and J are TRBV5-1 and TRBJ2-3, with D possibly matching TRBD1 (6 bases). The CDR3 runs to 11 residues. Trimming took off 3 bases at V and 9 bases at J, with 8 bases between the two ends. In germline, CDR1 is SGHRS, CDR2 YFSETQ.

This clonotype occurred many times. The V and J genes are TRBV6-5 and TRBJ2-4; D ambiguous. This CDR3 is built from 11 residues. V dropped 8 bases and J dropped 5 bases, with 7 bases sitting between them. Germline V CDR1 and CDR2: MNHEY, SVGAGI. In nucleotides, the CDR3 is TGTGCCAGCGGCTGGGAAAACATTCAGTACTTC. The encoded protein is CASGWENIQYF.